This TCR beta chain derives from a study of CD8+ T cells in alopecia areata. cDNA serving as the sequencing template came from extracted, reverse transcribed RNA. Produced via immunoSEQ multiplex PCR; TCRdb's table is partial and in-frame only. The data show 130,000 to 150,000 clones, 45% to 60% seen once. Per the germline V gene, CDR1 is MNHEY and CDR2 is SMNVEV (reference sequence). The CDR3 totals 14 residues. With 0 bases removed from V and 4 bases from J, the gap between germline ends came to 10 bases. The chain has TRBV27 and TRBJ2-7, with D maybe TRBD1 (6 bases). This clonotype was obtained from a human donor with alopecia areata. The sample consisted of CD4+ T cells sorted from blood. CDR3 sequence: CASSLSSRGYEQYF. Here the CDR3 DNA reads TGTGCCAGCAGTTTATCATCGAGGGGGTACGAGCAGTACTTC.